This section outlines one T cell receptor (beta chain) sequence together with its context. A few counts support this clone. Its antigen remains undetermined. No base quality values were provided; no much bigger clone lies one nucleotide off. TCRbeta CDR3 regions were amplified from genomic DNA using the immunoSEQ Assay, a bias-controlled multiplex PCR. Regarding the original processing steps: The number of nucleated cells in each sample was estimated from the amplification of reference gene primers within the assay. To quantify the absolute abundance of each unique TCRbeta CDR3 rearrangement, sequence reads were collapsed and filtered. For each sample, productive Simpson clonality was calculated by taking the square root of Simpson's diversity index across productive rearrangements. TCRdb mirrors the immuneACCESS table, restricted to in-frame sequences. Some clones are absent from its copies; in checked studies, under half trace to an unresolved V gene, and the reason for the others is unknown. The DNA gave D and trimming, while V, J and clone size come from that table. The sample records about 210,000 clones, 70% to 90% of which are singletons. The ten biggest clones cover around 0.7% of the sample.

This entry is derived from a study of blood T cell repertoires in COVID-19 (dated by TCRdb to 2018 to 2021). Turning to the overall study: Samples covering the acute and convalescent phases of COVID-19 were provided by collaborators in the United States, Italy and Spain. Where available, HLA class I and class II types were taken from metadata supplied by the sample provider and were not determined by assay-based typing. The prospective study material was composed of cDNA or gDNA derived from T cells, B-cell-depleted T cells, or PBMCs. The repertoires were made available in a free public database intended to serve as a resource for research on the immune response to SARS-CoV-2. Sample metadata almost always included a de-identified subject ID, COVID-19 status, age in years and sex. Subjects who had been exposed to COVID-19, were actively infected with it, or had recovered from it provided the deeply sampled blood TCRbeta repertoires that made up the dataset. Samples came from the ongoing ImmuneRACE study (first 160 participants) plus 1,254 subjects from 6 global collaborators. The full study reports these points: How much clinical and demographic metadata was included differed by source and by participant, and the metadata was provided uncurated.

The junction shows trimming of 6 bases on V and 4 bases on J, and the gene matches do not reach 8 bases of it. Taken from cysteine to phenylalanine, the CDR3 has 15 residues. The CDR3 DNA has 45 bases and is translated from base 1. Sequences MNHEY (CDR1) and SVGAGI (CDR2) are obtained from the germline V gene. Whole blood was collected in K2EDTA tubes by collaborating institutions according to the institutions' own protocols. Collaborator samples were shipped for TCRbeta analysis as frozen whole blood, isolated PBMCs, or DNA extracted from either sample type. The material sequenced was peripheral blood. Recombination connected TRBV6-5 to TRBJ1-3, with TRBD1 matching 8 junction bases. This receptor was taken from a man in his forties with acute or convalescent COVID-19. The encoded CDR3 is CASSLGDRGGNTIYF. The nucleotide sequence reads TGTGCCAGCAGCCTTGGAGACAGGGGCGGAAACACCATATATTTT.